Presented here are 20 T cell receptor beta chains from one specimen sequenced in a study of T cells expressing NK-cell markers. TCRdb re-called the 5' RACE reads; one entry per CDR3 protein, DNA not given. Its clone listing holds around 380,000 distinct CDR3 sequences. Sequences were obtained from blood T cells: a sorted CD56 or NKG2C T cell subset, CD4+ or CD8+ T cells, or bulk PBMC T cells (not recorded which). Receptor source: a woman between 45 and 60 years old in good health.

The genes are TRBV12-3 or TRBV12-4 and TRBJ1-2. The CDR3 length is 18 residues. This CDR3 is CASSPPGSGTKANYGYTF.

V gene TRBV27 combines with J gene TRBJ2-5; the TRBD1 assignment by TCRdb is unverifiable without DNA. Looked up from germline, CDR1 is MNHEY and CDR2 is SMNVEV (reference sequence). The CDR3 runs to 14 residues. The CDR3: CASSYRGGRETQYF.

The chain couples TRBV20-1 to TRBJ2-2. Germline V CDR1 and CDR2: DFQATT, SNEGSKA (reference sequence). The CDR3 length is 13 residues. This chain's CDR3 is CSALGLSSGELFF.

The genes are TRBV4-1 and TRBJ2-1; the TCRdb D gene call, TRBD1, has no DNA to confirm it. Germline loops: CDR1 MGHRA, CDR2 YSYEKL. The CDR3 extends over 12 amino acids. CDR3 amino acids: CASSQPGGEQFF.

The V and J genes are TRBV20-1 and TRBJ1-1; with no DNA, the TCRdb D assignment of TRBD1 cannot be verified. This CDR3 is 13 amino acids long. Germline V gene sequence: CDR1 DFQATT, CDR2 SNEGSKA (reference sequence). The CDR3 protein is CSATTGRVTEAFF.

The chain uses TRBV5-1 and TRBJ2-5; the D gene TCRdb calls, TRBD1, cannot be checked with no DNA. CDR3 length: 16 amino acids. Germline CDR1 is SGHRS and CDR2 is YFSETQ. The chain's CDR3 is CASSLGLRGTEETQYF.

V usage is TRBV5-5 and J usage is TRBJ2-3; the D call of TRBD2 rests on TCRdb alone, since no DNA is present to check it. The CDR3 contains 16 residues. The germline gives CDR1 SGHKS, CDR2 YYEKEE (reference sequence). CDR3 protein: CASSLVPSGRTDTQYF.

V gene TRBV11-2 combines with J gene TRBJ2-7; TCRdb's assignment of TRBD1 cannot be checked, as there is no DNA. The CDR3 has 13 residues. From germline, CDR1 is SGHAT and CDR2 FQNNGV. The CDR3 protein is CASSTGQVYEQYF.

The genes are TRBV4-1 and TRBJ2-1; the D call of TRBD1 rests on TCRdb alone, since no DNA is present to check it. Per germline, CDR1 MGHRA and CDR2 YSYEKL. The CDR3 loop spans 13 amino acids. CDR3 in amino acids: CASSLGGGGEQFF.

The chain employs TRBV9 and TRBJ2-1; TCRdb gives TRBD2 as the D gene, but with no DNA this cannot be confirmed. CDR1 is SGDLS and CDR2 is YYNGEE in the germline V gene. CDR3 length equals 13 residues. CDR3 amino acids: CASSVAVPDEQFF.

The gene calls are TRBV12-3 or TRBV12-4 and TRBJ2-5; TCRdb calls TRBD1, which cannot be checked without DNA. There are 15 residues in the CDR3. This CDR3 is CASTPVGGPQETQYF.

The J gene is TRBJ2-7, the V gene TRBV7-9; no DNA is available, so the TRBD1 call from TCRdb remains unchecked. In germline, CDR1 is SEHNR, CDR2 FQNEAQ (reference sequence). This CDR3 has 15 amino acids. This chain's CDR3 is CASSSHGTRAYEQYF. Full variable domain (rest looked up from reference TRBV7-9 and TRBJ2-7): DTGVSQNPRHKITKRGQNVTFRCDPISEHNRLYWYRQTLGQGPEFLTYFQNEAQLEKSRLLSDRFSAERPKGSFSTLEIQRTEQGDSAMYLCASSSHGTRAYEQYFGPGTRLTVT.

V and J are TRBV10-3 and TRBJ2-1. The germline V gene has CDR1 ENHRY and CDR2 SYGVKD. This CDR3 has 16 amino acids. The CDR3 loop is CAISERTSSKHNEQFF.

The chain uses TRBV11-2 and TRBJ2-4; TCRdb lists TRBD1, though no DNA is available to test this call. Germline CDR1 reads SGHAT; CDR2 reads FQNNGV. The CDR3 has 14 amino acids. The CDR3 here is CASSFGQGRNIQYF.

This chain connects TRBV5-1 to TRBJ2-7; TCRdb reports TRBD2, a call that lacks DNA to check it against. The CDR3 is 16 amino acids. CDR1 is SGHRS and CDR2 is YFSETQ in the germline V gene. The CDR3 sequence is CASSLGSGLGGHEQYF.

The chain has TRBV5-1 and TRBJ1-2; as DNA is missing, the TRBD1 call by TCRdb cannot be tested. The CDR3 covers 14 residues. Germline V lookup: CDR1 SGHRS, CDR2 YFSETQ. This CDR3 is CASSFYQGEYGYTF.

This rearrangement joins TRBV12-3 or TRBV12-4 to TRBJ2-1; TCRdb's D call of TRBD2 is untestable without DNA. There are 17 residues in the CDR3. The CDR3: CASSPPGLAVPGNEQFF.

The J gene is TRBJ2-6, the V gene TRBV29-1; without DNA, the TCRdb call of TRBD1 cannot be checked. Per the germline V gene, CDR1 is SQVTM and CDR2 is ANQGSEA. The CDR3 spans 18 residues. CDR3 residues: CSVGRGGTFPYGANVLTF.

V is TRBV20-1 and J is TRBJ2-1; no DNA is available, so the TRBD2 call from TCRdb remains unchecked. Germline CDR1 is DFQATT and CDR2 is SNEGSKA (reference sequence). This CDR3 contains 14 residues. CDR3 amino acids: CSAELRRTLDEQFF.

The V gene is TRBV10-2, the J gene TRBJ2-5. The CDR3 totals 13 residues. The germline CDR1 and CDR2 sequences are WSHSY and SAAADI. The CDR3 region is CASSDLSQETQYF.